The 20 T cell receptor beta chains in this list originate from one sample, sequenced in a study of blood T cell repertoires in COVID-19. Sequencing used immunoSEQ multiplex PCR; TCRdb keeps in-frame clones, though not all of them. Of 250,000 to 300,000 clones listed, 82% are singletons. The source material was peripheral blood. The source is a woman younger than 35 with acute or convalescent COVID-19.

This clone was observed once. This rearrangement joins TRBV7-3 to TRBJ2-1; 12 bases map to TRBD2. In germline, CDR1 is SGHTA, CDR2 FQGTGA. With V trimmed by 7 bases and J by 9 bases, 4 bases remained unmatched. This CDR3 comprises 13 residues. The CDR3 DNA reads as TGTGCCAGCACGACTAGCGGGAGTGGTGAGCAGTTCTTC. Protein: CASTTSGSGEQFF.

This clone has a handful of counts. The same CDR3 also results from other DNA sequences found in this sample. In nucleotides, the CDR3 is TGTGCCAGCAGTTTAGGACAGGGAAATCAGCCCCAGCATTTT. It specifies CASSLGQGNQPQHF. The gene calls are TRBV27 and TRBJ1-5; 8 nucleotides line up with TRBD1. V shed 2 bases, J shed 4 bases, and the junction held 1 base outside the gene matches. Germline CDR1 reads MNHEY; CDR2 reads SMNVEV (reference sequence). The CDR3 spans 14 residues.

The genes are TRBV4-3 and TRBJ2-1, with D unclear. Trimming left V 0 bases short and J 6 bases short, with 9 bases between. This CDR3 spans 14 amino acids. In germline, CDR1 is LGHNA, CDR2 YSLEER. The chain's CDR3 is CASSQDFRSNEQFF. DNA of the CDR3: TGCGCCAGCAGCCAAGATTTTCGTTCCAATGAGCAGTTCTTC.

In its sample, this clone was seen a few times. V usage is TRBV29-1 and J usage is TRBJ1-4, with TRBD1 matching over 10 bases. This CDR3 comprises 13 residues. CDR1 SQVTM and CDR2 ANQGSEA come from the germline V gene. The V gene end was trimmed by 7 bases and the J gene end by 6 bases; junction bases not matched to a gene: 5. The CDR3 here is CSATGQGHEKLFF. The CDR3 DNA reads TGCAGCGCAACGGGACAGGGGCATGAAAAACTGTTTTTT.

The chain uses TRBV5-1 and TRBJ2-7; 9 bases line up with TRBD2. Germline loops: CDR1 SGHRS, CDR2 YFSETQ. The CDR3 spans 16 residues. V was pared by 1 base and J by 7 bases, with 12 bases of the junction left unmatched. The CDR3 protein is CASSLWLAGPSGEQYF. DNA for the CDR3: TGCGCCAGCAGCTTGTGGCTAGCGGGGCCGTCAGGAGAGCAGTACTTC.

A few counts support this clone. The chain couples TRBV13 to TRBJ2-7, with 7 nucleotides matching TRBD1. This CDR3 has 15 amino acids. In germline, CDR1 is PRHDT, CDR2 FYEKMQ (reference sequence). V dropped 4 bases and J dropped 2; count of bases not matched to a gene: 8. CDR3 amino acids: CASSSQDRVPYEQYF. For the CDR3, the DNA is TGTGCCAGCAGCTCTCAAGACAGGGTACCCTACGAGCAGTACTTC.

The CDR3 reads CASRQGAGNTIYF. CDR3 sequence (DNA): TGTGCCAGCAGGCAGGGTGCTGGAAACACCATATATTTT. The chain carries TRBV7-8 and TRBJ1-3; weak D call: TRBD1 (5 bases). Germline loops: CDR1 SGHVS, CDR2 FQNEAQ. CDR3 size: 13 residues. Trimming cost V 6 bases and J 2 bases, with 8 bases left between them.

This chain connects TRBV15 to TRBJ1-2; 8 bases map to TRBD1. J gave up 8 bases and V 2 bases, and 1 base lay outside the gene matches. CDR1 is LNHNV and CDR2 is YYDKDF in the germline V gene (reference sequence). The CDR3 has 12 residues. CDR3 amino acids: CATSRNRGGYTF. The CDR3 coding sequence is TGTGCCACCAGCAGAAACAGGGGGGGCTACACCTTC.

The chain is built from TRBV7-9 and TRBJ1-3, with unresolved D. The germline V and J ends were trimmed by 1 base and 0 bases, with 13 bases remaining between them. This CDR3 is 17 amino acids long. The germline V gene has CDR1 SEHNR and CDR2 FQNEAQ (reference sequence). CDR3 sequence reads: CASSLGRLGSSGNTIYF. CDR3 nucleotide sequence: TGTGCCAGCAGCTTAGGGCGGCTAGGGAGCTCTGGAAACACCATATATTTT.

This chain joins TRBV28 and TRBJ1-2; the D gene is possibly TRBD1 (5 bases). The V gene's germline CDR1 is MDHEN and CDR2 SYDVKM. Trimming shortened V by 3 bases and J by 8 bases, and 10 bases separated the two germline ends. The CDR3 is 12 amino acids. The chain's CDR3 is CASSLQGWGYTF. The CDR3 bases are TGTGCCAGCAGTTTGCAGGGTTGGGGCTACACCTTC.

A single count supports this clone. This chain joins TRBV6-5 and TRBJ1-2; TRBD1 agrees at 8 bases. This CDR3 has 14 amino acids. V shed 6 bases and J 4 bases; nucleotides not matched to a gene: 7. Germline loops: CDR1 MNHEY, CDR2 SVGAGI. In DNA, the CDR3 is TGTGCCAGCAGAACGACAGGGGATATCTATGGCTACACCTTC. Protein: CASRTTGDIYGYTF.

DNA of the CDR3: TGTGCCAGCAGCTTGGCGGCTAGCGGGAGCCGCGAGCAGTACTTC. It encodes CASSLAASGSREQYF. The chain recombines TRBV5-4 with TRBJ2-7; 10 positions agree with TRBD2. V trimming: 0 bases; J trimming: 6 bases; junction bases outside the gene matches: 6. This CDR3 has 15 amino acids. The germline V gene has CDR1 SGHNT and CDR2 YYREEE (reference sequence).

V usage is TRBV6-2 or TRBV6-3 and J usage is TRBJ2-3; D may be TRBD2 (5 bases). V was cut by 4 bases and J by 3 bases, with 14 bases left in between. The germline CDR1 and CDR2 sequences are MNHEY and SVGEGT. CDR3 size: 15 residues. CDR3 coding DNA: TGTGCCAGCAGTTCAGACTCCGGGATTACAGATACGCAGTATTTT. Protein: CASSSDSGITDTQYF.

The CDR3 here is CASSYPSKGVETQYF. The CDR3, as DNA: TGTGCCAGCAGTTACCCCAGCAAGGGGGTAGAGACCCAGTACTTC. The chain couples TRBV6-2 or TRBV6-3 to TRBJ2-5; possibly TRBD1 for D (6 bases). The V gene's germline CDR1 is MNHEY and CDR2 SVGEGT. This CDR3 has 15 residues. Trimming left V 2 bases short and J 4 bases short, with 14 bases between.

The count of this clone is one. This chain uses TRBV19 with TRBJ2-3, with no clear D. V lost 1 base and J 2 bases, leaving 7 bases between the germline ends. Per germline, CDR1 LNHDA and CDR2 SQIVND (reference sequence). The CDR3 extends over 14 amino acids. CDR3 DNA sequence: TGTGCCAGTAGTATAGGTAGAGTCACAGATACGCAGTATTTT. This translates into CASSIGRVTDTQYF.

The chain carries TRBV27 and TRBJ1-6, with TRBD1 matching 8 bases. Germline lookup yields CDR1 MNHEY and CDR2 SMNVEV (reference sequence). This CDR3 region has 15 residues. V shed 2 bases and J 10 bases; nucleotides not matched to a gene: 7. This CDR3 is CASSLIAGGWSPLHF. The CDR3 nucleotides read TGTGCCAGCAGTTTAATTGCAGGGGGCTGGTCACCCCTCCACTTT.

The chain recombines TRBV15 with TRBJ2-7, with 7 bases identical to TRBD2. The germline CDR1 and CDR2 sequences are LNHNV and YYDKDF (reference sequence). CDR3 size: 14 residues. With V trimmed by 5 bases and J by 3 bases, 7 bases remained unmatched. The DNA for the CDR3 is TGTGCCACCAGCTCGGGACTACTTGTCTACGAGCAGTACTTC. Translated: CATSSGLLVYEQYF.

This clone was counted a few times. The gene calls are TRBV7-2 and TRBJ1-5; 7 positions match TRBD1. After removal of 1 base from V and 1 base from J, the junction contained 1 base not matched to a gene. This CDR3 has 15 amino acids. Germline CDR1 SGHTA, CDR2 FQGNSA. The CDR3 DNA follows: TGTGCCAGCAGCTTAGTGGGACAGAGCAATCAGCCCCAGCATTTT. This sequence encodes CASSLVGQSNQPQHF.

CDR3 loop: CASSLVSGGGRETQYF. Here the CDR3 DNA reads TGTGCCAGCAGCTTAGTATCTGGGGGAGGACGGGAGACCCAGTACTTC. The V call is TRBV7-2, the J call TRBJ2-5; D is perhaps TRBD2 (6 bases). Germline lookup yields CDR1 SGHTA and CDR2 FQGNSA. V was clipped by 1 base and J by 5 bases, with 17 bases between them. The length of the CDR3 is 16 residues.

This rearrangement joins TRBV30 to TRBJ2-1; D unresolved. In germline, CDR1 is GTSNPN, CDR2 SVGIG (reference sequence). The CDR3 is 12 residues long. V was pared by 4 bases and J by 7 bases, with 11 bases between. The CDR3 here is CAWKVRFNEQFF. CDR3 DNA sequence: TGTGCCTGGAAAGTTCGGTTTAATGAGCAGTTCTTC.